The clone carrying this T cell receptor (beta chain) has only one observation. This entry belongs to a study of T cell responses to AZD1222 COVID-19 vaccine. The CDR3 extends over 13 amino acids. Trimming removed 0 bases from V and 6 bases from J, with 8 bases in between. Germline assignment: CDR1 LGHDT and CDR2 YNNKEL (reference sequence). Some clones are missing from TCRdb's copy, which holds only in-frame ones; the method was immunoSEQ multiplex PCR. The sample holds about 120,000 clones, under 90% seen once. The TCR originated in an adult in good health. The V gene is TRBV3-1 (or the pseudogene TRBV3-2), the J gene TRBJ1-2; weak D call: TRBD1 (5 bases). This specimen consisted of peripheral blood, obtained on day 0 of AZD1222 vaccination. Here the CDR3 DNA reads TGTGCCAGCAGCCAAGAGGGGGTGAATGGCTACACCTTC. Protein sequence: CASSQEGVNGYTF.